These T cell receptor beta chains were read from a single sample in a study of cytomegalovirus exposure and HLA in healthy donors. The data were produced by immunoSEQ multiplex PCR, yet TCRdb's version contains in-frame clones alone and is incomplete. The sample carries roughly 190,000 clones, 79% recorded once. The source material was PBMCs. These receptors all stem from a woman aged 45-65 years in good health and CMV-seronegative. CDR3s include the opening cysteine and the closing phenylalanine or tryptophan. Clone size is not always given. Where it is, it says once, few, many or a class for expanded clones.

CDR3aa	v_gene	j_gene	abundance
CASSRAGGRIGQPQHF	TRBV19	TRBJ1-5	NA
CASSDRESSYNSPLHF	TRBV2	TRBJ1-6	NA
CASSQVGTRNSPLHF	TRBV14	TRBJ1-6	NA
CASSPSGLPNEQYF	TRBV7-9	TRBJ2-7	NA
CASSFRQTDLNSPLHF	TRBV11-2	TRBJ1-6	few
CASSSRGGNEQFF	TRBV19	TRBJ2-1	NA
CASSSEDRGTLGAFF	TRBV11-2	TRBJ1-1	once
CATHLPGQGAYEQYF	TRBV7-2	NA	NA
CASSLDSGVAETQYF	TRBV7-9	TRBJ2-5	few
CASRGSPPSYNEQFF	TRBV19	TRBJ2-1	once
CATLGGYGNIPLHF	TRBV6-1	TRBJ1-6	NA
CASTQGRDSYEQYF	TRBV7-9	TRBJ2-7	NA
CATSREFAGISNQPQHF	TRBV15	TRBJ1-5	NA
CSATLGQQETQYF	TRBV29-1	TRBJ2-5	once
CASSYYDGAYEQYF	TRBV6-6	TRBJ2-7	NA
CASSKPTGADYNEQFF	TRBV7-2	TRBJ2-1	NA
CASSLAGAVSYNEQFF	TRBV7-2	TRBJ2-1	once
CASSLRENTEAFF	TRBV27	TRBJ1-1	NA
CASGRAAGELFF	TRBV18	TRBJ2-2	NA
CASSQDWATSSYNEQFF	TRBV4-3	TRBJ2-1	NA
CASSPTGQNVNYGYTF	TRBV4-1	TRBJ1-2	few
CASSDTGGYEQYF	TRBV2	TRBJ2-7	NA
CASSPSTGFNEQFF	TRBV28	TRBJ2-1	NA
CASSPGDRVGNQPQHF	TRBV19	TRBJ1-5	NA
CASSLGAGAYSNQPQHF	TRBV7-2	TRBJ1-5	NA
CASSANTGQTETQYF	TRBV6-1	TRBJ2-5	once
CASSIVRSATSTDTQYF	TRBV19	TRBJ2-3	NA
CASTTGPNTIYF	TRBV19	TRBJ1-3	once
CASRELDSGEQYF	TRBV27	TRBJ2-7	NA
CASSLSVGDRGHGELFF	TRBV27	TRBJ2-2	once